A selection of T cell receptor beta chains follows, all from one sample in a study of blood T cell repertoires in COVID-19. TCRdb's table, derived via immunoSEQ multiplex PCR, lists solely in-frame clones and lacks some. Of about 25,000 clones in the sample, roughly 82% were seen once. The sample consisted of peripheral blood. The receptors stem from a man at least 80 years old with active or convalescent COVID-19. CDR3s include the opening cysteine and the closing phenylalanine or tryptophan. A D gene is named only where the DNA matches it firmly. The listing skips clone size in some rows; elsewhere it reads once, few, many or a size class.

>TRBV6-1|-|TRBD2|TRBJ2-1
TGTGCCAGCAGTGAGCAGGCGGGGGGGAATGAGCAGTTCTTC
CASSEQAGGNEQFF
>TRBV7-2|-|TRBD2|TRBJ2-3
TGTGCCAGCAGCTTAGCCTTAAATAGCGGGAGGTCTCAGTATTTT
CASSLALNSGRSQYF
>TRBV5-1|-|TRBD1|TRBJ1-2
TGCGCCAGCAGCCGGACAGGGGGGCACTATGGCTACACCTTC
CASSRTGGHYGYTF
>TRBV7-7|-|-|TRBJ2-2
TGTGCTAGCAGCTTAGTAGTGTCCGGGGAGCTGTTTTTT
CASSLVVSGELFF
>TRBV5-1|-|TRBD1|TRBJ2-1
TGCGCCAGCAGCCAACAGGGGTTCGAGCAGTTCTTC
CASSQQGFEQFF
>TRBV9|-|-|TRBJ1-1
TGTGCCAGCAGCCCAGGAGGCCCTTTCAGGGGATCATTTTTGGACACTGAAGCTTTCTTT
CASSPGGPFRGSFLDTEAFF
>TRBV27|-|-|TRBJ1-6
TGTGCCAGCAGTTTATCTTCCCCCAGGGTAAATTCACCCCTCCACTTT
CASSLSSPRVNSPLHF
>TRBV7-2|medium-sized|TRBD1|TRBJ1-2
TGTGCCAGCAGCTTAGAGGGGGCGGTTGGCTACACCTTC
CASSLEGAVGYTF
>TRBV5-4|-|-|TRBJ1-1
TGTGCCAGCAGCCCCAAGATCGCGTTTTCGAACACTGAAGCTTTCTTT
CASSPKIAFSNTEAFF
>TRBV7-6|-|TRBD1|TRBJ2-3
TGTGCCAGCAGCATTCAGACAGGGGATACGCAGTATTTT
CASSIQTGDTQYF
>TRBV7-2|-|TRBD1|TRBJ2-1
TGTGCCAGCATCAAAACAGGGGGCCATGAGCAGTTCTTC
CASIKTGGHEQFF
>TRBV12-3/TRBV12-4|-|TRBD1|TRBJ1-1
TGTGCCAGCAGTCCCACAGGGGTAACTGAAGCTTTCTTT
CASSPTGVTEAFF
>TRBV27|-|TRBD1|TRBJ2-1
TGTGCCAGCAGGATAGGACAGGGCTCCTACAATGAGCAGTTCTTC
CASRIGQGSYNEQFF
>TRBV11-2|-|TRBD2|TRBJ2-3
TGTGCCAGCAGCTTAGGACTAGCGGGGGGAGTCGGCACAGATACGCAGTATTTT
CASSLGLAGGVGTDTQYF
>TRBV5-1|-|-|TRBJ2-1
TGCGCCAGCAGCTCGAACCAGCAGGGTAATGAGCAGTTCTTC
CASSSNQQGNEQFF
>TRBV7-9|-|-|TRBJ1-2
TGTGCCAGCAGCTTAACAGACTATGGCTACACCTTC
CASSLTDYGYTF
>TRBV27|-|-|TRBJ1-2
TGTGCCAGCAGAAAAGCGGGGACTAACTATGGCTACACCTTC
CASRKAGTNYGYTF
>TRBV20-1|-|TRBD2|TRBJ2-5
TGCAGTGCTAGTCGGGGGACGGGAGGGCCGGAGACCCAGTACTTC
CSASRGTGGPETQYF
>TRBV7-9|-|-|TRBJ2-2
TGTGCCAGCAGCTTATTTGGAGCGCAGACCGGGGAGCTGTTTTTT
CASSLFGAQTGELFF
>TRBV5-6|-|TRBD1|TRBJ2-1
TGTGCCAGCAGCTTGGCCTCTAGGACAGGGGTGGACAATGAGCAGTTCTTC
CASSLASRTGVDNEQFF
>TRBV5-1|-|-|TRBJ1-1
TGCGCCAGCAGCTCCGCGGGGTCCCCCTTCACTGAAGCTTTCTTT
CASSSAGSPFTEAFF
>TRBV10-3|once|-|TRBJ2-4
TGTGCCGCGACCGACGGGATAGCCAAAAACATTCAGTACTTC
CAATDGIAKNIQYF
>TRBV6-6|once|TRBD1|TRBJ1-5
TGTGCCAGCAGTGACCGACAGGGTTTACCCCAGCATTTT
CASSDRQGLPQHF
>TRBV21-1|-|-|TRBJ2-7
TGTGCCAGCAGGCCAGGGTACCCCTACGAGCAGTACTTC
CASRPGYPYEQYF
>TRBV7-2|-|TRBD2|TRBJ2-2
TGTGCCAGCAGCTTACTAGCGGGAGGGCCCAGCACCGGGGAGCTGTTTTTT
CASSLLAGGPSTGELFF
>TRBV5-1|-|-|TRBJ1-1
TGCGCCAGCAGCTTGCGACAGCTGAACACTGAAGCTTTCTTT
CASSLRQLNTEAFF
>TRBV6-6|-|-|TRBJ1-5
TGTGCCAGCAGGCCCGACAGTACTCTTAGCAATCAGCCCCAGCATTTT
CASRPDSTLSNQPQHF
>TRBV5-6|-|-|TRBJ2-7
TGTGCCAGCAGCTTGGGGGGACAGAGGCGGAGGGCACACGAGCAGTACTTC
CASSLGGQRRRAHEQYF
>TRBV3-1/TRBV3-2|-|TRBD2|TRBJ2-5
TGTGCCAGCAGTCCAAGCGGGGGAGAACAAGAGACCCAGTACTTC
CASSPSGGEQETQYF
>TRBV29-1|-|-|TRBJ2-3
TGCAGCGTCGCGCCTTCGATTAGCACAGATACGCAGTATTTT
CSVAPSISTDTQYF
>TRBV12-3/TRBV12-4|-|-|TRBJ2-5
TGTGCCAGCAGCATTGAAGAGACCCAGTACTTC
CASSIEETQYF
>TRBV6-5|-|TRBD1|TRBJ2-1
TGTGCCAGCAGTTACTCCCGGGACAGGGTCTTGTTCTTC
CASSYSRDRVLFF
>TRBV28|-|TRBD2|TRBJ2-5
TGTGCCAGCAGTGGGACTAGCGGGAGTGTAGGGGAGACCCAGTACTTC
CASSGTSGSVGETQYF
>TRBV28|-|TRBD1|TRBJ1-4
TGTGCCAGCAGTTTATTTGGGGGGGGCAGGGGGCTGGCGGAACTGTTTTTT
CASSLFGGGRGLAELFF
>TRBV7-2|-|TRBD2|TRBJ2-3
TGTGCCAGCAGCTACGCCGGGACTAGTGGTACAGATACGCAGTATTTT
CASSYAGTSGTDTQYF
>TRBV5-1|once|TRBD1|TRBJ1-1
TGCGCCAGCAGCTTGGCGGAGGGAAGGGGGCCTGAAGCTTTCTTT
CASSLAEGRGPEAFF
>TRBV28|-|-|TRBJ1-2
TGTGCCAGCAGTTTGCGCGGTGGCTACACCTTC
CASSLRGGYTF
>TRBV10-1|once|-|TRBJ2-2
TGCGCCAGCAGTGAGTCGGGGGCATTGAACACCGGGGAGCTGTTTTTT
CASSESGALNTGELFF
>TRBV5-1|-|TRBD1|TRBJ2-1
TGCGCCAGCAGCTTCATACCCCAATCAGGGGGTGTTTACAATGAGCAGTTCTTC
CASSFIPQSGGVYNEQFF
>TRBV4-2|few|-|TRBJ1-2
TGTGCCAGCAGCCAAGATCCCGGCGGGACTAACTATGGCTACACCTTC
CASSQDPGGTNYGYTF
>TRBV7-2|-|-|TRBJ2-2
TGTGCCAGCAGCTTGGACATAATATACGCCGGGGAGCTGTTTTTT
CASSLDIIYAGELFF
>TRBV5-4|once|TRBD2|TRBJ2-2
TGTGCCAGCAGCTTGGGTCTAGCGGTGAACACCGGGGAGCTGTTTTTT
CASSLGLAVNTGELFF
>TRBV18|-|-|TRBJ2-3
TGTGCCAGCTCACCACCGTACGGGAACCGCCTCACAGATACGCAGTATTTT
CASSPPYGNRLTDTQYF
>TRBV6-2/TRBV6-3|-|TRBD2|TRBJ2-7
TGTGCCAGCAGTTACCCCACGGGACTAGCGGGAGGTCGGTCCTACGAGCAGTACTTC
CASSYPTGLAGGRSYEQYF
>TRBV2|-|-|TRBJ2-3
TGTGCCAGCATGAGGGAGACTTACACAGATACGCAGTATTTT
CASMRETYTDTQYF
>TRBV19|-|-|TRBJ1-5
TGTGCCAGTAGTCATCTAGGCAGGGATGGTCAGCCCCAGCATTTT
CASSHLGRDGQPQHF
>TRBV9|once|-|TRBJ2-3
TGTGCCAGCAGCGTTGCGGGTTCAGATACGCAGTATTTT
CASSVAGSDTQYF
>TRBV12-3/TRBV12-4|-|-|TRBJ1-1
TGTGCCAGCAGTTGGGGCGGCCTACCTTTCTTT
CASSWGGLPFF
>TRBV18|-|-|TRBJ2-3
TGTGCCAGCTCCCCCGCGGGGGCCGATACGCAGTATTTT
CASSPAGADTQYF
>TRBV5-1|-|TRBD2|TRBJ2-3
TGCGCCAGCAGCTCCTGGGGTAGCGGGGGGGACACAGATACGCAGTATTTT
CASSSWGSGGDTDTQYF
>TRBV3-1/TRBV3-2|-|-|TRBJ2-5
TGTGCCAGCAGCCAAGGAGTAGCGGAAGAGACCCAGTACTTC
CASSQGVAEETQYF
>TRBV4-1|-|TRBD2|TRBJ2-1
TGCGCCAGCAGCCAAGATGGGCGGGGGAGATACAATGAGCAGTTCTTC
CASSQDGRGRYNEQFF